Presented here are 24 T cell receptor beta chains from one specimen sequenced in a study of identical twins' blood T cells. TCRdb ran MiXCR on the 5' RACE reads and lists one entry per CDR3 protein. The sample yields hundreds of thousands of distinct CDR3 sequences, about 28% seen once. Sequencing was done on a sample of PBMCs. The source is a woman between 18 and 50 years old in good health.

This chain links TRBV6-6 with TRBJ2-2, with a weak D call TRBD2 (6 bases). V gave up 7 bases and J gave up 7 bases, with 10 bases separating them. The germline V gene has CDR1 MNHNY and CDR2 SVGAGI (reference sequence). The CDR3 runs 12 residues. The DNA for the CDR3 is TGTGCCAGCATGGGGCGGGGCGGGGAGCTGTTTTTT. It translates to CASMGRGGELFF.

V and J are TRBV11-2 and TRBJ2-4, with a tentative D call TRBD2 (5 bases). V lost 2 bases, J lost 8 bases, and 16 bases lay in between. Germline V lookup: CDR1 SGHAT, CDR2 FQNNGV. The CDR3 is 15 residues long. CDR3 sequence: CASSLTSGNRDIQYF. Written as DNA, the CDR3 is TGTGCCAGCAGCTTAACTTCGGGAAATCGGGACATTCAGTACTTC.

This clonotype showed up just a few times. The chain uses TRBV3-1 and TRBJ2-3; D may correspond to TRBD1 or TRBD2 (5 bases each). V lost 3 bases and J 3 bases, leaving 16 bases between the germline ends. Germline assignment: CDR1 LGHDT and CDR2 YNNKEL (reference sequence). The CDR3 is 16 residues long. In nucleotides, the CDR3 is TGTGCCAGCAGCCAGAAAGACTGGGACCTAACAGATACGCAGTATTTT. As protein: CASSQKDWDLTDTQYF.

This clonotype was seen at least ten times. The chain recombines TRBV2 with TRBJ1-1; no clear D. Trimming took off 7 bases at V and 1 base at J, with 10 bases between the two ends. There are 13 residues in the CDR3. Germline V gene sequence: CDR1 SNHLY, CDR2 FYNNEI. The CDR3 DNA reads as TGTGCCAGCACTCCTCAACGGAACACTGAAGCTTTCTTT. Amino acids: CASTPQRNTEAFF.

The chain combines TRBV25-1 with TRBJ1-1, with TRBD1 matching over 10 bases. The CDR3 sequence is 17 residues long. The V and J ends lost 3 bases and 1 base, in that order; junction bases with no gene match: 8. Germline V lookup: CDR1 MGHDK, CDR2 SYGVNS. CDR3: CASSETGGRGANTEAFF. DNA of the CDR3: TGTGCCAGCAGTGAGACAGGGGGCCGGGGGGCGAACACTGAAGCTTTCTTT.

The J gene is TRBJ2-6, the V gene TRBV6-2 or TRBV6-3; D remains unclear. The germline gives CDR1 MNHEY, CDR2 SVGEGT. The CDR3 runs 17 residues. Trimming cost V 0 bases and J 3 bases, with 12 bases left between them. CDR3 sequence reads: CASSYSPEILGANVLTF. In nucleotides, the CDR3 is TGTGCCAGCAGTTACTCCCCCGAAATCCTTGGGGCCAACGTCCTGACTTTC.

This clonotype was recorded a few times. The chain links TRBV27 to TRBJ1-2; perhaps TRBD1 as D (6 bases). The CDR3 runs 20 residues. Germline-derived CDR1 and CDR2 are MNHEY and SMNVEV (reference sequence). V shed 6 bases and J shed 3 bases, with 32 bases lying between them. This chain's CDR3 is CASRVISTKTGSRVYYGYTF. The CDR3 DNA reads as TGTGCCAGCAGAGTTATTTCAACTAAAACAGGGTCAAGGGTATACTATGGCTACACCTTC.

This clonotype was picked up many times. This chain uses TRBV5-1 with TRBJ1-1; D gene uncertain. Germline V gene lookup returns CDR1 SGHRS and CDR2 YFSETQ. The CDR3 has 11 residues. Between the trimmed V and J ends, which lost 5 bases and 4 bases, there was a span of 6 bases. CDR3 bases: TGCGCCAGCAGGGGCGGCACTGAAGCTTTCTTT. Residues: CASRGGTEAFF.

This clonotype was seen a few times. The gene calls are TRBV29-1 and TRBJ2-1; 7 bases map to TRBD2. The CDR3 is 12 amino acids. Germline CDR1 SQVTM, CDR2 ANQGSEA. The CDR3 coding sequence is TGCACCCTCGGCGCGGGGGACAATGAGCAGTTCTTC. Translating gives CTLGAGDNEQFF.

V gene TRBV18 combines with J gene TRBJ2-1; TRBD1 or TRBD2 may be the D gene (5 bases each). CDR1 is KGHSH and CDR2 is LQKENI in the germline V gene. There are 13 residues in the CDR3. V lost 2 bases to trimming and J lost 9 bases, with 11 bases between them. In DNA, the CDR3 is TGTGCCAGCTCACCAAGAGGGGAAACTGAGCAGTTCTTC. Translated: CASSPRGETEQFF. Based on the CDR3 plus reference TRBV18 and TRBJ2-1, the full variable domain is NAGVMQNPRHLVRRRGQEARLRCSPMKGHSHVYWYRQLPEEGLKFMVYLQKENIIDESGMPKERFSAEFPKEGPSILRIQQVVRGDSAAYFCASSPRGETEQFFGPGTRLTVL.

This clonotype was detected many times. V and J are TRBV10-2 and TRBJ2-5; TRBD2 might be the D (6 bases). The CDR3 is made up of 14 amino acids. V was shortened by 3 bases and J by 4 bases, with 12 bases between the two germline ends. CDR1 is WSHSY, CDR2 SAAADI, per germline. The chain's CDR3 is CASSEGREAETQYF. The CDR3 DNA follows: TGCGCCAGCAGTGAAGGGCGGGAAGCAGAGACCCAGTACTTC.

As regards this clonotype: One end of the junction varies from germline; a read error may be responsible. This chain links TRBV7-9 with TRBJ2-1, with 8 bases matching TRBD2. The germline V gene encodes CDR1 SEHNR and CDR2 FQNEAQ (reference sequence). CDR3 length: 16 residues. This CDR3 is CASSSSGISSYNELFF. Written as DNA, the CDR3 is TGTGCCAGCAGCAGTAGCGGGATTAGCTCTTACAATGAGCTGTTCTTC.

The chain links TRBV3-1 to TRBJ2-3; D is undetermined. Deletions cut 7 bases from V and 6 bases from J, with 8 bases between. Germline assignment: CDR1 LGHDT and CDR2 YNNKEL (reference sequence). This CDR3 spans 11 amino acids. The DNA of the CDR3 is TGTGCCAGCATGCTCGGGGATACGCAGTATTTT. Encoded protein: CASMLGDTQYF.

This clonotype came up many times. This rearrangement joins TRBV2 to TRBJ2-3, with 9 positions matching TRBD2. Germline loops: CDR1 SNHLY, CDR2 FYNNEI. The CDR3 spans 17 residues. The junction had 13 bases not matched to a gene; V was cut back by 6 bases and J by 3 bases. CDR3 loop: CASRPGAGGNGTDTQYF. The CDR3 nucleotides are TGTGCCAGCAGGCCCGGAGCGGGGGGTAATGGAACAGATACGCAGTATTTT.

The chain is built from TRBV7-2 and TRBJ2-2; 8 bases align to TRBD1. CDR1 is SGHTA, CDR2 FQGNSA, per germline. J was trimmed by 4 bases and V by 4 bases; bases with no gene match: 5. CDR3 length: 15 residues. CDR3 sequence (DNA): TGTGCCAGCAGCTCCGGACAGGGTCCCACCGGGGAGCTGTTTTTT. Translation gives CASSSGQGPTGELFF. Combining the CDR3 with reference TRBV7-2 and TRBJ2-2 gives the whole variable domain GAGVSQSPSNKVTEKGKDVELRCDPISGHTALYWYRQSLGQGLEFLIYFQGNSAPDKSGLPSDRFSAERTGGSVSTLTIQRTQQEDSAVYLCASSSGQGPTGELFFGEGSRLTVL.

This sequence joins TRBV4-3 and TRBJ2-3, with TRBD2 matching 8 bases. The V and J ends lost 9 bases and 1 base, in that order; junction bases with no gene match: 15. Germline V CDR1 and CDR2: LGHNA, YSLEER. The CDR3 runs to 17 residues. The DNA for the CDR3 is TGCGCCAGTGTAAGGACAGAAAAACTAGCGGGCACAGATACGCAGTATTTT. This codes for CASVRTEKLAGTDTQYF.

V is TRBV7-9 and J is TRBJ2-3; D remains unclear. This CDR3 has 15 residues. Trimming cost V 5 bases and J 2 bases, with 14 bases left between them. Germline V CDR1 and CDR2: SEHNR, FQNEAQ (reference sequence). The CDR3 loop is CASSPPVQYTDTQYF. Written as DNA, the CDR3 is TGTGCCAGCAGCCCCCCTGTCCAATACACAGATACGCAGTATTTT. Based on the CDR3 plus reference TRBV7-9 and TRBJ2-3, the full variable domain is DTGVSQNPRHKITKRGQNVTFRCDPISEHNRLYWYRQTLGQGPEFLTYFQNEAQLEKSRLLSDRFSAERPKGSFSTLEIQRTEQGDSAMYLCASSPPVQYTDTQYFGPGTRLTVL.

V and J are TRBV28 and TRBJ1-5; TRBD1 matches at 8 bases. Per germline, CDR1 MDHEN and CDR2 SYDVKM. V gave up 5 bases and J gave up 6 bases; unmatched junction bases: 6. There are 14 residues in the CDR3. CDR3 sequence: CASSAGGASQPQHF. Here the CDR3 DNA reads TGTGCCAGCAGTGCAGGGGGCGCAAGTCAGCCCCAGCATTTT.

CDR3 amino acids: CASSPRPRSTDTQYF. CDR3 nucleotide sequence: TGTGCCAGCAGTCCCCGTCCACGCAGCACAGATACGCAGTATTTT. This rearrangement joins TRBV12-3 or TRBV12-4 to TRBJ2-3; D unclear. CDR3 size: 15 residues. V lost 5 bases and J lost 0, with 12 bases in between.

The V gene is TRBV6-1, the J gene TRBJ1-1; D is unclear. Germline values: CDR1 MNHNS, CDR2 SASEGT. The V gene lost 9 bases and the J gene lost 4 bases, with 18 bases spanning the gap. CDR3 size: 14 residues. The CDR3 nucleotides are TGTGCCAGTCTCGTGTCCGGTTTTGGCACTGAAGCTTTCTTT. This codes for CASLVSGFGTEAFF.

This clonotype has a handful of counts. This chain links TRBV6-5 with TRBJ2-4; D is perhaps TRBD1 or TRBD2 (7 bases each). This CDR3 spans 16 amino acids. Looked up from germline, CDR1 is MNHEY and CDR2 is SVGAGI. V was clipped by 5 bases and J by 7 bases, with 21 bases between them. In DNA form, the CDR3 reads TGTGCCAGCAGTCCCCGACAGGGAGGGCGTCTGAACATTCAGTACTTC. Residues: CASSPRQGGRLNIQYF.

In this sample, this clonotype turned up a few times. V gene TRBV7-9 combines with J gene TRBJ2-5; no reliable D call. Germline-derived CDR1 and CDR2 are SEHNR and FQNEAQ (reference sequence). Between the trimmed V and J ends, which lost 5 bases and 5 bases, there was a span of 12 bases. This CDR3 has 13 residues. The DNA of the CDR3 is TGTGCCAGCAGCCGACCTTATTGGGAGACCCAGTACTTC. It is translated as CASSRPYWETQYF.

The chain employs TRBV6-5 and TRBJ2-1; a possible D gene is TRBD1 (6 bases). This CDR3 spans 15 amino acids. CDR1 MNHEY and CDR2 SVGAGI come from the germline V gene. V lost 6 bases and J lost 2, with 14 bases in between. The CDR3 region is CASRVGTSPYNEQFF. DNA of the CDR3: TGTGCCAGCAGGGTCGGGACAAGCCCCTACAATGAGCAGTTCTTC.

This clonotype was counted a few times. The rearrangement links TRBV6-5 to TRBJ1-1; D unresolved. The V and J ends lost 4 bases and 4 bases respectively, with 22 bases between them. The CDR3 is 17 residues long. From germline, CDR1 is MNHEY and CDR2 SVGAGI. The CDR3 loop reads CASSFLGNPGPGTEAFF. The DNA of the CDR3 is TGTGCCAGCAGTTTCTTAGGCAATCCCGGGCCAGGCACTGAAGCTTTCTTT.